A single sample is the source of the 8 T cell receptor beta chains below, sequenced in a study of blood T cell repertoires in COVID-19. The assay was immunoSEQ multiplex PCR, and TCRdb's table has in-frame clones only and misses some. Here the sample spans under 55,000 clones, around 73% being singletons. Sequences were obtained from PBMCs or T cells enriched from blood (not recorded which). All receptors come from a woman aged 50 to 60 with acute COVID-19.

The rearrangement joins TRBV3-1 (or the pseudogene TRBV3-2) to TRBJ2-5; possible D gene TRBD2, 6 bases. Germline CDR1 is LGHDT and CDR2 is YNNKEL (reference sequence). Trimming pared 2 bases from V and 8 bases from J, leaving 18 bases between. This CDR3 has 15 amino acids. CDR3 residues: CASSQHSGGDPTQYF. The CDR3 DNA reads TGTGCCAGCAGCCAACACTCCGGCGGGGATCCCACCCAGTACTTC.

J is TRBJ2-1 and V is TRBV27; 8 nucleotides align to TRBD2. Germline V gene sequence: CDR1 MNHEY, CDR2 SMNVEV (reference sequence). Trimming took 5 bases from V and 7 from J; bases not matched to a gene: 4. The CDR3 sequence is 13 residues long. CDR3 residues: CASSLQRGNEQFF. DNA for the CDR3: TGTGCCAGCAGTCTCCAGCGGGGGAATGAGCAGTTCTTC.

The chain uses TRBV5-1 and TRBJ1-5; the D gene is possibly TRBD1 (5 bases). The CDR3 is 13 amino acids. The germline V and J ends were trimmed by 5 bases and 0 bases, with 6 bases remaining between them. In germline, CDR1 is SGHRS, CDR2 YFSETQ. The CDR3 DNA reads TGCGCCAGCAGGACAGATAGCAATCAGCCCCAGCATTTT. It is translated as CASRTDSNQPQHF.

J is TRBJ1-1 and V is TRBV5-4; 9 bases are a match to TRBD1. The CDR3 extends over 14 amino acids. The V and J ends lost 0 bases and 7 bases, in that order; junction bases with no gene match: 4. Germline V gives CDR1 SGHNT, CDR2 YYREEE (reference sequence). This chain's CDR3 is CASSLGGTGREAFF. The CDR3 coding sequence is TGTGCCAGCAGCTTGGGGGGGACAGGGCGTGAAGCTTTCTTT.

The V gene is TRBV6-5, the J gene TRBJ1-1; a weak D match, TRBD1 (5 bases). CDR1 is MNHEY and CDR2 is SVGAGI in the germline V gene. The germline V and J ends were trimmed by 5 bases and 3 bases, with 16 bases remaining between them. The CDR3 runs to 15 residues. For the CDR3, the DNA is TGTGCCAGCAGTAACATCGGGGGTGGGGACACTGAAGCTTTCTTT. Its translation is CASSNIGGGDTEAFF.

This clone was seen once. The rearrangement uses TRBV4-2 and TRBJ2-7; 10 bases map to TRBD2. The CDR3 runs 16 residues. Unmatched junction bases numbered 6, after V lost 3 bases and J lost 1 base. Germline V CDR1 and CDR2: LGHNA, YNFKEQ. CDR3 loop: CASSQGTSAISYEQYF. The CDR3 DNA reads as TGTGCCAGCAGCCAGGGGACTAGCGCGATTTCCTACGAGCAGTACTTC.

This chain joins TRBV19 and TRBJ1-2, with D possibly being TRBD1 (6 bases). Trimming removed 6 bases from V and 7 bases from J, with 12 bases in between. Germline CDR1 reads LNHDA; CDR2 reads SQIVND (reference sequence). The CDR3 length is 12 residues. The CDR3 sequence is CASRGHTVGYTF. The CDR3 nucleotides read TGTGCCAGTAGGGGACACACCGTTGGCTACACCTTC.

V is TRBV7-2 and J is TRBJ2-1; 14 bases are shared with TRBD2. The length of the CDR3 is 15 residues. Unmatched junction bases numbered 8, after V lost 6 bases and J lost 10 bases. Germline-derived CDR1 and CDR2 are SGHTA and FQGNSA. CDR3: CASRLGLAGGREQFF. CDR3 DNA sequence: TGTGCCAGCAGACTAGGACTAGCGGGGGGAAGGGAGCAGTTCTTC.